These 5 T cell receptor beta chains originate from one sample sequenced in a study of OX40 agonist ivuxolimab in advanced cancers. Only in-frame clones appear in the TCRdb table, and some are missing; sequencing was by immunoSEQ multiplex PCR. Among tens of thousands of clones listed, 75% to 90% were seen once. The sample here was CD4+ or CD8+ T cells sorted from blood, taken in a trial of the OX40 agonist ivuxolimab. The receptors derive from an adult with an advanced solid tumor such as melanoma, head and neck, liver or kidney cancer.

The gene calls are TRBV28 and TRBJ1-2; D possibly corresponds to TRBD1 (5 bases). This CDR3 is 14 amino acids long. V dropped 4 bases and J dropped 0 bases, with 9 bases sitting between them. CDR1 is MDHEN, CDR2 SYDVKM, per germline. The CDR3 nucleotides are TGTGCCAGCAGTTCCCTCAGGGCTAACTATGGCTACACCTTC. Its translation is CASSSLRANYGYTF.

The V gene is TRBV7-3, the J gene TRBJ1-1, with 7 bases identical to TRBD1. This CDR3 has 14 amino acids. Trimming removed 6 bases from V and 7 bases from J; junction bases left unmatched: 11. Germline CDR1 reads SGHTA; CDR2 reads FQGTGA. Written as DNA, the CDR3 is TGTGCCAGCAGTGTACAGGGGTCGTCCGGTGAAGCTTTCTTT. This codes for CASSVQGSSGEAFF. The full variable domain, its missing parts supplied by reference TRBV7-3 and TRBJ1-1, is GAGVSQTPSNKVTEKGKYVELRCDPISGHTALYWYRQSLGQGPEFLIYFQGTGAADDSGLPNDRFFAVRPEGSVSTLKIQRTERGDSAVYLCASSVQGSSGEAFFGQGTRLTVV.

This chain connects TRBV5-1 to TRBJ2-7; D call uncertain. Germline CDR1 reads SGHRS; CDR2 reads YFSETQ. The V gene lost 2 bases and the J gene lost 2 bases, with 8 bases spanning the gap. The CDR3 covers 13 residues. For the CDR3, the DNA is TGCGCCAGCAGCTTCGTGGGGACCTACGAGCAGTACTTC. Its protein is CASSFVGTYEQYF.

The chain uses TRBV5-1 and TRBJ1-5; D remains unclear. The CDR3 loop spans 14 amino acids. The ends were cut back, 4 bases at V and 6 bases at J, with 14 bases in the middle. Germline V gene sequence: CDR1 SGHRS, CDR2 YFSETQ. The chain's CDR3 is CASSPMGVGQPQHF. The CDR3 DNA is TGCGCCAGCAGCCCAATGGGCGTAGGTCAGCCCCAGCATTTT.

J is TRBJ1-5 and V is TRBV19, with no clear D. The V end lost 3 bases, the J end lost 3 bases, and 12 bases lay between the germline ends. CDR1 is LNHDA, CDR2 SQIVND, per germline (reference sequence). The CDR3 length is 15 residues. The CDR3 loop is CASSMGSVNNQPQHF. The CDR3 nucleotides read TGTGCCAGTAGTATGGGATCCGTGAACAATCAGCCCCAGCATTTT.